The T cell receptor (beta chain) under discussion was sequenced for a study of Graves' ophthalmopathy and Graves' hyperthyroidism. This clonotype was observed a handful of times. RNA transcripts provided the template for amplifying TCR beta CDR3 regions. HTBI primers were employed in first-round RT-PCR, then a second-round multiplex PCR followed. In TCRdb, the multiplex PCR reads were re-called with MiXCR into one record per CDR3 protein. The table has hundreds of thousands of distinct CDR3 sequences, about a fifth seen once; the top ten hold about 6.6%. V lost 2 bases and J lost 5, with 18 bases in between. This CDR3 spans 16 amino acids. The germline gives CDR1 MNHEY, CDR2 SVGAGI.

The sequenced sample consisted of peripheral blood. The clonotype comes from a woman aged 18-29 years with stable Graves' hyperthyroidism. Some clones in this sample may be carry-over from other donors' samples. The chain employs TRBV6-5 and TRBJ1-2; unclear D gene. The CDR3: CASSYLASADPYGYTF. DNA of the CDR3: TGTGCCAGCAGTTACCTTGCCTCGGCAGACCCTTATGGCTACACCTTC.